The clone carrying this T cell receptor beta chain appeared once. Its antigen is as yet unknown. This entry is derived from a study of T cell responses to AZD1222 COVID-19 vaccine. The CDR3 extends over 12 amino acids. Trimming cost V 4 bases and J 6 bases, with 9 bases left between them. Looked up from germline, CDR1 is SGHRS and CDR2 is YFSETQ. Regarding the study as a whole: Females made up more of the donors, who were largely white British, and clonal diversity may have come out too low.

Assay used: immunoSEQ multiplex PCR; TCRdb lists only in-frame clones, some missing. This table holds some 42,000 clones, approximately 88% found once. This sample comprised peripheral blood, obtained 28 days after the second AZD1222 dose. This receptor was identified in an adult who received the AZD1222 COVID-19 vaccine. This sequence joins TRBV5-1 and TRBJ2-3, with D uncertain. CDR3 DNA: TGCGCCAGCAGCCTTAACGCGGATACGCAGTATTTT. This translates into CASSLNADTQYF.